A selection of T cell receptor beta chains follows, all from one sample in a study of blood T cell repertoires in COVID-19. Sequenced by immunoSEQ multiplex PCR; TCRdb stores in-frame clones only, minus some. The sample has about 280,000 clones; around 85% are singletons. The sequencing input was PBMCs or T cells enriched from blood (not recorded which). The receptors come from a woman in her forties or fifties who had recovered from COVID-19. Both conserved end residues are part of each CDR3. The order of the fields is V gene, J gene, clone size, D gene, CDR3 protein, CDR3 DNA. The D gene is left open where the match is weak. Clone size is given for some rows only: seen once, a few or many times, or a class if the clone is expanded.

V: TRBV5-1
J: TRBJ2-3
size: .
D: .
CDR3: CASSLVQGITDTQYF
DNA: TGCGCCAGCAGCTTGGTCCAGGGGATCACAGATACGCAGTATTTT

V: TRBV19
J: TRBJ2-1
size: .
D: TRBD1
CDR3: CASSIWGTGSYNEQFF
DNA: TGTGCCAGTAGTATCTGGGGGACAGGCTCCTACAATGAGCAGTTCTTC

V: TRBV20-1
J: TRBJ2-1
size: .
D: TRBD1
CDR3: CSAEMGDREFF
DNA: TGCAGTGCTGAAATGGGGGACAGAGAGTTCTTC

V: TRBV6-2/TRBV6-3
J: TRBJ1-2
size: .
D: .
CDR3: CASSYRSLSGGYTF
DNA: TGTGCCAGCAGTTACCGATCCTTGAGCGGTGGCTACACCTTC

V: TRBV3-1/TRBV3-2
J: TRBJ2-3
size: .
D: TRBD2
CDR3: CASSRWRLAGGPGTDTQYF
DNA: TGTGCCAGCAGCCGGTGGCGACTAGCGGGGGGGCCGGGCACAGATACGCAGTATTTT

V: TRBV19
J: TRBJ2-1
size: .
D: TRBD2
CDR3: CASSPRLAIHNEQFF
DNA: TGTGCCAGTAGTCCCCGACTAGCGATCCACAATGAGCAGTTCTTC

V: TRBV19
J: TRBJ1-5
size: .
D: TRBD1
CDR3: CASSTDARQGGQPQHF
DNA: TGTGCCAGTAGTACAGATGCTCGACAGGGCGGTCAGCCCCAGCATTTT

V: TRBV28
J: TRBJ1-1
size: .
D: .
CDR3: CASGLGSGPRGAFF
DNA: TGTGCCAGCGGGTTAGGATCGGGTCCCAGGGGAGCTTTCTTT

V: TRBV5-1
J: TRBJ1-2
size: .
D: .
CDR3: CASSLQPGNVGYTF
DNA: TGCGCCAGCAGCTTGCAGCCAGGGAACGTTGGCTACACCTTC

V: TRBV4-2
J: TRBJ2-1
size: .
D: TRBD1
CDR3: CASSQGQGQFF
DNA: TGTGCCAGCAGCCAGGGACAGGGGCAGTTCTTC

V: TRBV24-1
J: TRBJ2-2
size: .
D: .
CDR3: CATRPQGTAGELFF
DNA: TGTGCCACCAGGCCACAGGGTACGGCCGGGGAGCTGTTTTTT

V: TRBV7-9
J: TRBJ1-2
size: .
D: .
CDR3: CASSLAAGDYGYTF
DNA: TGTGCCAGCAGCTTAGCTGCCGGGGACTATGGCTACACCTTC

V: TRBV15
J: TRBJ2-1
size: .
D: TRBD1
CDR3: CATSSTPPPGGARHEQFF
DNA: TGTGCCACCAGCAGTACCCCCCCGCCAGGGGGCGCGAGGCATGAGCAGTTCTTC

V: TRBV12-3/TRBV12-4
J: TRBJ2-1
size: .
D: .
CDR3: CASRRLVNEQFF
DNA: TGTGCCAGCAGAAGACTAGTAAATGAGCAGTTCTTC

V: TRBV12-3/TRBV12-4
J: TRBJ2-1
size: .
D: .
CDR3: CASQIRENEQFF
DNA: TGTGCCAGCCAGATAAGGGAGAATGAGCAGTTCTTC

V: TRBV19
J: TRBJ2-1
size: .
D: TRBD2
CDR3: CASIAGRDYNEQFF
DNA: TGTGCCAGTATAGCGGGCAGGGACTACAATGAGCAGTTCTTC

V: TRBV27
J: TRBJ1-2
size: once
D: .
CDR3: CASSLIAGANYGYTF
DNA: TGTGCCAGCAGTTTAATAGCAGGGGCTAACTATGGCTACACCTTC

V: TRBV21-1
J: TRBJ2-5
size: .
D: .
CDR3: CASSKARPGPLEETQYF
DNA: TGTGCCAGCAGCAAAGCTCGTCCGGGTCCGTTGGAGGAGACCCAGTACTTC

V: TRBV7-6
J: TRBJ2-1
size: .
D: TRBD1
CDR3: CASSTRQGAGNEQFF
DNA: TGTGCCAGCAGCACCCGACAGGGGGCGGGGAATGAGCAGTTCTTC

V: TRBV28
J: TRBJ2-1
size: .
D: TRBD2
CDR3: CASSSGSGGAYNEQFF
DNA: TGTGCCAGCAGTTCAGGTAGCGGGGGGGCCTACAATGAGCAGTTCTTC

V: TRBV4-2
J: TRBJ2-3
size: .
D: TRBD2
CDR3: CASSQDGGGSSTDTQYF
DNA: TGTGCCAGCAGCCAAGATGGCGGGGGATCTAGCACAGATACGCAGTATTTT

V: TRBV19
J: TRBJ1-1
size: .
D: TRBD1
CDR3: CASRGPGQRQAFF
DNA: TGTGCCAGTAGGGGACCGGGACAGCGACAAGCTTTCTTT

V: TRBV7-8
J: TRBJ2-1
size: .
D: TRBD2
CDR3: CASRGLAGVNNEQFF
DNA: TGTGCCAGCAGGGGCCTAGCGGGAGTAAACAATGAGCAGTTCTTC

V: TRBV9
J: TRBJ1-6
size: .
D: .
CDR3: CASSGQGSYNSPLHF
DNA: TGTGCCAGCAGCGGGCAGGGCTCCTATAATTCACCCCTCCACTTT

V: TRBV5-1
J: TRBJ2-1
size: .
D: TRBD2
CDR3: CASSFGLDTNEQFF
DNA: TGCGCCAGCAGCTTTGGACTAGATACCAATGAGCAGTTCTTC